This is a list of T cell receptor beta chains from one sample in a study of Graves' ophthalmopathy and Graves' hyperthyroidism. TCRdb reprocessed the multiplex PCR reads with MiXCR, giving one entry per CDR3 protein. The table lists about 1.1 million distinct CDR3 sequences, approximately 35% of them singletons. Sequencing input: peripheral blood or thyroid tissue (not recorded which). The receptors stem from an adult man with Graves' hyperthyroidism. Each CDR3 is given with its conserved first and last residue. Fields, in order: CDR3 DNA, CDR3 protein, J gene, clone size, D gene, V gene. D genes are given only for firm matches. The size field is filled for only some rows; it gives once, few, many or a size class.

cdr3_nt: TGTGCCAGCAGTTTGTACTGGCAGGGATCGGAAGATCAGCCCCAGCATTTT
cdr3_aa: CASSLYWQGSEDQPQHF
j_call: TRBJ1-5
clone_size: -
d_call: -
v_call: TRBV6-6

cdr3_nt: TGCAGCGTTGAGAGCTTGGAATACACTGAAGCTTTCTTT
cdr3_aa: CSVESLEYTEAFF
j_call: TRBJ1-1
clone_size: once
d_call: -
v_call: TRBV29-1

cdr3_nt: TGTGCCAGCCAACGGGGAACCCTCCGGCATTTT
cdr3_aa: CASQRGTLRHF
j_call: TRBJ1-5
clone_size: -
d_call: -
v_call: TRBV2

cdr3_nt: TGCGCCAGCAGCCAGAACCGGGACAGATACGATCAGCCCCAGCATTTT
cdr3_aa: CASSQNRDRYDQPQHF
j_call: TRBJ1-5
clone_size: few
d_call: TRBD1
v_call: TRBV4-1

cdr3_nt: TGTGCCACCAGCATGGGCGGCTATGGCTACACCTTC
cdr3_aa: CATSMGGYGYTF
j_call: TRBJ1-2
clone_size: -
d_call: -
v_call: TRBV15

cdr3_nt: TGTGCCATCAGTGATAGCGGGGGTTATGGCTACACCTTC
cdr3_aa: CAISDSGGYGYTF
j_call: TRBJ1-2
clone_size: -
d_call: -
v_call: TRBV10-3

cdr3_nt: TGTGCCATCAGTGAATTCTACGAGCAGTACTTC
cdr3_aa: CAISEFYEQYF
j_call: TRBJ2-7
clone_size: few
d_call: -
v_call: TRBV10-3

cdr3_nt: TGTGCCAGTAGTATAGATCCGCAGCGGGAGGGCCTGCCGCAAGAGACCCAGTACTTC
cdr3_aa: CASSIDPQREGLPQETQYF
j_call: TRBJ2-5
clone_size: many
d_call: TRBD2
v_call: TRBV19

cdr3_nt: TGTGCCAGCAGCGCTGAACAGGGGATGATTGGCTATGGCTACACCTTC
cdr3_aa: CASSAEQGMIGYGYTF
j_call: TRBJ1-2
clone_size: -
d_call: TRBD1
v_call: TRBV9

cdr3_nt: TGTGCCAGCAGCTTATCTCTATTAGTCTCTGGAAACACCATATATTTT
cdr3_aa: CASSLSLLVSGNTIYF
j_call: TRBJ1-3
clone_size: many
d_call: -
v_call: TRBV7-9